This TCR beta chain is drawn from a study of cytomegalovirus exposure and HLA in healthy donors. Overall study findings and caveats: TCR beta V- and J-gene trimming, according to a later analysis, was linked to a missense DCLRE1C variant.

The study ran its PCR with 60 Vbeta and 13 Jbeta primers. Sequenced by immunoSEQ multiplex PCR; TCRdb stores in-frame clones only, minus some. The sample lists roughly 150,000 clones; around 68% were seen once. Germline-derived CDR1 and CDR2 are SGHTA and FQGTGA. Germline trimming cut 5 bases from V and 7 bases from J; bases unmatched to any gene: 15. CDR3 length: 18 amino acids. This clone was seen a handful of times. Its antigen is currently unknown. What was sequenced was PBMCs. This receptor was obtained from a man aged 25 to 45 in good health and CMV-seropositive. The genes are TRBV7-3 and TRBJ2-5, with 14 bases lining up with TRBD2. The CDR3 reads CASSIPGTSGSRRGTQYF. The CDR3 DNA reads as TGTGCCAGCAGCATTCCCGGGACTAGCGGGAGCCGGCGGGGGACCCAGTACTTC.